This T cell receptor beta chain came from a study of control samples from healthy donors and cancer patients. This clone has a handful of counts. Sequenced by immunoSEQ multiplex PCR; TCRdb stores in-frame clones only, minus some. This table holds tens of thousands of clones, roughly 87% found once. The V gene end was trimmed by 4 bases and the J gene end by 2 bases; junction bases not matched to a gene: 8. The CDR3 contains 16 residues. Germline V gene data show CDR1 as SGHNT and CDR2 as YYREEE (reference sequence). This chain uses TRBV5-4 with TRBJ2-5; 10 positions match TRBD2. The receptor was derived from a woman in her 50s in good health. The material sequenced was blood. CDR3 bases: TGTGCCAGCAGCGAGAGCGGGAGGGTAGGGCAAGAGACCCAGTACTTC. This encodes CASSESGRVGQETQYF.